The clone carrying this T cell receptor beta chain was observed many times. Its antigen is unknown. The CDR3 extends over 15 amino acids. Germline CDR1 and CDR2: SGHAT and FQDESV (reference sequence). Unmatched junction bases numbered 4, after V lost 3 bases and J lost 0 bases. The source of the sample is a study of regulatory T cells in long-lasting Graves disease. The study, taken as a whole, reports: In persistent patients, shared public clonotypes (roughly 3,000) outnumbered those in new patients (about 970). Patients with persistent disease showed a bias toward TRBV28, TRBJ1-2 and TRBJ2-5.

Time point: newly diagnosed GD, antithyroid drugs for less than 3 months. Following extraction of RNA from PBMCs, that RNA was used to make the TCR library. The guidelines of the American Thyroid Association were the basis for diagnosing Graves' disease. To make TCR beta libraries, researchers used iRepertoire HTBI primers and Arm-PCR of CDR3 regions. In the authors' methods: Samples collectively showed 60 to 75 TRBV and about 15 TRBJ segments. TCRdb fed the multiplex PCR reads into MiXCR, producing one record per CDR3 protein. These V and J calls originate from TCRdb's pipeline instead of the authors' own analysis. The top ten clones hold roughly a tenth of a sample with some 500,000 distinct CDR3 sequences, roughly 13% of them seen once. This sample was also put to use in a study of T cells in Graves' hyperthyroidism and ophthalmopathy.

This receptor was taken from a young man with Graves disease. The source was peripheral blood mononuclear cells (PBMCs), collected at new diagnosis, from a patient treated with antithyroid drugs. The chain has TRBV11-1 and TRBJ1-2; 7 bases are a match to TRBD1. This chain's CDR3 is CASSFDRASNYGYTF. The CDR3 nucleotides are TGTGCCAGCAGCTTCGACAGGGCCTCTAACTATGGCTACACCTTC.